Each of the 10 T cell receptor beta chains below was sequenced from the same sample in a study of response to subunit inactivated influenza vaccine. TCRdb used MiXCR to reprocess the RT-PCR reads, holding one entry per CDR3 protein. Seen here are almost 250,000 distinct CDR3 sequences, 9% to 15% observed once, and the top ten hold 7.8%. The sample was non-naive T cells sorted from PBMCs, taken around two weeks before vaccination. All receptors derive from a man aged 45 to 65 who received an inactivated influenza vaccine.

The table lists this clonotype with many counts. The chain has TRBV15 and TRBJ2-3; possible D gene TRBD1, 5 bases. CDR1 is LNHNV and CDR2 is YYDKDF in the germline V gene (reference sequence). This CDR3 comprises 14 residues. V was clipped by 1 base and J by 4 bases, with 9 bases between them. The CDR3 here is CATSRGGVADTQYF. The CDR3 coding sequence is TGTGCCACCAGCAGAGGGGGCGTAGCAGATACGCAGTATTTT.

This clonotype has a count of ten or more. This chain joins TRBV11-2 and TRBJ2-3, with D uncertain. The CDR3 is made up of 15 amino acids. V was trimmed by 4 bases and J by 0 bases, leaving 11 bases between them. In germline, CDR1 is SGHAT, CDR2 FQNNGV. The DNA for the CDR3 is TGTGCCAGCAGCTCCATGGACGGGAGCACAGATACGCAGTATTTT. Translation: CASSSMDGSTDTQYF.

The V call is TRBV29-1, the J call TRBJ2-3, with a possible D match to TRBD2 (5 bases). V dropped 7 bases and J dropped 3 bases, with 17 bases sitting between them. The CDR3 has 14 residues. Germline values: CDR1 SQVTM, CDR2 ANQGSEA. The CDR3 reads CSGYGPSTTDTQYF. Written as DNA, the CDR3 is TGCAGCGGGTATGGCCCTAGCACAACAGATACGCAGTATTTT.

The CDR3 nucleotides read TGCAGTGCTATTAGACAGATTGCTACTGAAGCTTTCTTT. It yields the protein CSAIRQIATEAFF. The chain employs TRBV20-1 and TRBJ1-1; tentatively, D is TRBD1 (5 bases). CDR1 and CDR2 (germline): DFQATT, SNEGSKA (reference sequence). V lost 4 bases and J lost 5, with 14 bases in between. CDR3 length: 13 amino acids.

The V and J genes are TRBV6-2 or TRBV6-3 and TRBJ1-6, with D perhaps matching TRBD1 (6 bases). Deletions cut 2 bases from V and 10 bases from J, with 15 bases between. The germline V gene encodes CDR1 MNHEY and CDR2 SVGEGT. The CDR3 loop spans 15 amino acids. Written as DNA, the CDR3 is TGTGCCAGCAGTTACGAGCCAGGGGTGGGATCACCCCTCCACTTT. It translates to CASSYEPGVGSPLHF.

This clonotype was seen at least ten times. This chain joins TRBV5-1 and TRBJ1-6, with 10 positions matching TRBD1. CDR1 SGHRS and CDR2 YFSETQ come from the germline V gene. Trimming cost V 4 bases and J 16 bases; bases outside gene matches: 8. This CDR3 is 13 amino acids long. This chain's CDR3 is CASSPSTGGLLHF. The CDR3 nucleotides are TGCGCCAGCAGCCCTTCGACAGGGGGCCTACTCCACTTT.

The chain carries TRBV6-1 and TRBJ1-4, with D possibly being TRBD1 (6 bases). The CDR3 covers 14 residues. V gave up 4 bases and J gave up 6 bases, with 12 bases separating them. Germline V CDR1 and CDR2: MNHNS, SASEGT. The CDR3 spells CASSAWDIDEKLFF. The CDR3 DNA reads as TGTGCCAGCAGTGCTTGGGACATAGATGAAAAACTGTTTTTT.

In DNA form, the CDR3 reads TGCGCCAGCTCAAGAGATCCTGGAAACACCATATATTTT. It translates to CASSRDPGNTIYF. The chain joins TRBV5-1 to TRBJ1-3; no firm D call. This CDR3 has 13 amino acids. Trimming left V 7 bases short and J 2 bases short, with 10 bases between. Germline assignment: CDR1 SGHRS and CDR2 YFSETQ.

This clonotype was picked up many times. The gene calls are TRBV12-3 or TRBV12-4 and TRBJ1-5, with TRBD1 as a possible D gene (6 bases). Trimming took off 3 bases at V and 7 bases at J, with 10 bases between the two ends. The CDR3 totals 13 residues. The CDR3 DNA sequence: TGTGCCAGCAGTTTTGGGACATTACAGCCCCAGCATTTT. Its protein is CASSFGTLQPQHF.

This clonotype was picked up many times. V is TRBV19 and J is TRBJ2-1, with D possibly TRBD1 on 6 matching bases. V shed 7 bases and J shed 4 bases, with 11 bases lying between them. CDR1 is LNHDA and CDR2 is SQIVND in the germline V gene (reference sequence). The CDR3 contains 13 residues. CDR3 coding DNA: TGTGCCAGTAACCTAGGGGGATACAATGAGCAGTTCTTC. Translating it yields CASNLGGYNEQFF.